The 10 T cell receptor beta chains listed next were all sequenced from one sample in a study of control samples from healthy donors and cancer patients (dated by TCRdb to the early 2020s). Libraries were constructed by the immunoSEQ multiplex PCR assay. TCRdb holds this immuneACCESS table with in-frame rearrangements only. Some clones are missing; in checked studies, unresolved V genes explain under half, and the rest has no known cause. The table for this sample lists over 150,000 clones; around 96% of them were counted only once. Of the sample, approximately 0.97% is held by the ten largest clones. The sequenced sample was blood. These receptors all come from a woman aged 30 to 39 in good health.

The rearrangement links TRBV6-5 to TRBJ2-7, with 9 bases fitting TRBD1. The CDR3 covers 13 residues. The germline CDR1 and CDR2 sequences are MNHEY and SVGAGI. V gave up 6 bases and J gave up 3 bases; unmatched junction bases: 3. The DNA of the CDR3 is TGTGCCAGCAGATCGGGACAGGGCTACGAGCAGTACTTC. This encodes CASRSGQGYEQYF.

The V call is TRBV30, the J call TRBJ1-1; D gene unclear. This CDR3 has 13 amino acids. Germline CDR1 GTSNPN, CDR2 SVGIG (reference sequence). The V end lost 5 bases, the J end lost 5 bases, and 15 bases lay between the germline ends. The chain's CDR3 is CAWGNSYLTEAFF. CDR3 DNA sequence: TGTGCCTGGGGTAACAGTTACTTGACTGAAGCTTTCTTT.

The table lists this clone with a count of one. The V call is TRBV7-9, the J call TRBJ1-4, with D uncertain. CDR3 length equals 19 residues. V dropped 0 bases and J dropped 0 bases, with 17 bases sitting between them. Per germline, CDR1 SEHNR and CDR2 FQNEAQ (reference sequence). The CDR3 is CASSLAAWQKSPTNEKLFF. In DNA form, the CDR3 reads TGTGCCAGCAGCTTAGCGGCGTGGCAAAAAAGCCCAACTAATGAAAAACTGTTTTTT. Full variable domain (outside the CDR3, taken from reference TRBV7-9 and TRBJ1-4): DTGVSQNPRHKITKRGQNVTFRCDPISEHNRLYWYRQTLGQGPEFLTYFQNEAQLEKSRLLSDRFSAERPKGSFSTLEIQRTEQGDSAMYLCASSLAAWQKSPTNEKLFFGSGTQLSVL.

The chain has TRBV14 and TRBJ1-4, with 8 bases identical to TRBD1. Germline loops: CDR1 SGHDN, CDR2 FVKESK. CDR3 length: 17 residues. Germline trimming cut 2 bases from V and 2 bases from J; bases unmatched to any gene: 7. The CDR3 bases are TGTGCCAGCAGCCAAACAACATGGACAGGGACTAATGAAAAACTGTTTTTT. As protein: CASSQTTWTGTNEKLFF.

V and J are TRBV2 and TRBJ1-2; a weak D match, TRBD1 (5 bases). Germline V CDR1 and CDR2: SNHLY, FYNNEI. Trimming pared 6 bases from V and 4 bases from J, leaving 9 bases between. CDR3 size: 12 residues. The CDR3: CASRGDPYGYTF. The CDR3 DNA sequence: TGTGCCAGCAGAGGGGACCCCTATGGCTACACCTTC.

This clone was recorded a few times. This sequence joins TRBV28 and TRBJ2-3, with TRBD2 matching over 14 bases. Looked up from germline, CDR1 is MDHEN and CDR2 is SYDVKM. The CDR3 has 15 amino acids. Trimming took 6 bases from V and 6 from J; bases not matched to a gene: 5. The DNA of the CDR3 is TGTGCCAGCAGCAGGACTAGCGGGGGGTGGGATACGCAGTATTTT. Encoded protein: CASSRTSGGWDTQYF. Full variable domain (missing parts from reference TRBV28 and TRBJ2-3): DVKVTQSSRYLVKRTGEKVFLECVQDMDHENMFWYRQDPGLGLRLIYFSYDVKMKEKGDIPEGYSVSREKKERFSLILESASTNQTSMYLCASSRTSGGWDTQYFGPGTRLTVL.

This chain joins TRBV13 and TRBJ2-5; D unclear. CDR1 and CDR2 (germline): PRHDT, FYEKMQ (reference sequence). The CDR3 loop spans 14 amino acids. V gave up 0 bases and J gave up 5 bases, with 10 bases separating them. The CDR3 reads CASSLGQLGETQYF. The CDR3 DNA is TGTGCCAGCAGCTTAGGGCAGCTTGGGGAGACCCAGTACTTC. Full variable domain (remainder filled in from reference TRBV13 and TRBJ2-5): AAGVIQSPRHLIKEKRETATLKCYPIPRHDTVYWYQQGPGQDPQFLISFYEKMQSDKGSIPDRFSAQQFSDYHSELNMSSLELGDSALYFCASSLGQLGETQYFGPGTRLLVL.

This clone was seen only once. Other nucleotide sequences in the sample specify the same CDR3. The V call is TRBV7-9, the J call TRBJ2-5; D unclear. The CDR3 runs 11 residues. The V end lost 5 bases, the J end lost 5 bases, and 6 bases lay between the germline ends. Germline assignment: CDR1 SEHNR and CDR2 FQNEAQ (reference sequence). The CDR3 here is CASSPQETQYF. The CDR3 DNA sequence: TGTGCCAGCAGCCCCCAGGAGACCCAGTACTTC.

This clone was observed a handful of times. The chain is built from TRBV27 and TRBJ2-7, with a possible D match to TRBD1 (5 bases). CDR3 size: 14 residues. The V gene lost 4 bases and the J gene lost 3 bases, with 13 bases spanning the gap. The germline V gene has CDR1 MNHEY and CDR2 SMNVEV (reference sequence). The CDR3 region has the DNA TGTGCCAGCAGTTGGGCAGGGAACAGCTACGAGCAGTACTTC. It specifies CASSWAGNSYEQYF.

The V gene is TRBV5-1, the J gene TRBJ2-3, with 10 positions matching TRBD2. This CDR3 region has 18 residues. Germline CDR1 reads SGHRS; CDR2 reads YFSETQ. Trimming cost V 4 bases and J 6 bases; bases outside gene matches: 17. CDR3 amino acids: CASSEGGRLAGVGDTQYF. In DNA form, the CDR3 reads TGCGCCAGCAGCGAAGGGGGCCGGCTAGCGGGAGTAGGGGATACGCAGTATTTT.